Shown below are 32 T cell receptor beta chains from a single sample sequenced in a study of blood T cells in healthy people across ages. The authors ran a second PCR of roughly 6 to 12 cycles using a sample-barcoded 5' primer and a J-beta primer mix. Using its own MiXCR run on the 5' RACE reads, TCRdb lists one record per CDR3 protein. The data show around 1.5 million distinct CDR3 sequences, 30% to 35% seen once. Input material: blood. Receptor source: a woman in her twenties or thirties in good health.

The V and J genes are TRBV6-5 and TRBJ1-5, with 7 bases lining up with TRBD1. This CDR3 region has 15 residues. Germline trimming cut 5 bases from V and 5 bases from J; bases unmatched to any gene: 9. The germline V gene encodes CDR1 MNHEY and CDR2 SVGAGI. The CDR3 DNA follows: TGTGCCAGCAGTCAGACAGGGCCTACCCATCAGCCCCAGCATTTT. It yields the protein CASSQTGPTHQPQHF.

Many counts were recorded for this clonotype. The chain carries TRBV7-9 and TRBJ2-7; a possible D gene is TRBD2 (6 bases). With 0 bases removed from V and 3 bases from J, the gap between germline ends came to 15 bases. The CDR3 sequence is 16 residues long. Germline assignment: CDR1 SEHNR and CDR2 FQNEAQ (reference sequence). The CDR3 protein is CASSLALGRTNYEQYF. CDR3 coding DNA: TGTGCCAGCAGCTTAGCGCTGGGTAGGACTAACTACGAGCAGTACTTC.

In its sample, this clonotype was seen a few times. The chain joins TRBV7-3 to TRBJ1-4; perhaps TRBD1 as D (6 bases). Per germline, CDR1 SGHTA and CDR2 FQGTGA. V shed 11 bases and J shed 4 bases, with 14 bases lying between them. CDR3 length equals 13 residues. The CDR3 loop is CAHIRTVNEKLFF. The CDR3, as DNA: TGTGCCCATATTAGGACAGTTAATGAAAAACTGTTTTTT.

The rearrangement joins TRBV30 to TRBJ2-1; TRBD2 agrees at 7 bases. The CDR3 covers 13 residues. Germline CDR1 and CDR2: GTSNPN and SVGIG (reference sequence). V lost 2 bases and J lost 4; bases outside the gene matches: 2. Here the CDR3 reads CAWSTGLYNEQFF. The CDR3 DNA is TGTGCCTGGAGTACGGGACTATACAATGAGCAGTTCTTC.

This clonotype was detected only a few times. The V call is TRBV9, the J call TRBJ2-3; D unresolved. Trimming stripped 7 bases from V and 3 bases from J, with 18 bases between. There are 15 residues in the CDR3. In germline, CDR1 is SGDLS, CDR2 YYNGEE. The chain's CDR3 is CASSVSGMGTDTQYF. The CDR3 DNA reads as TGTGCCAGCTCCGTTAGTGGGATGGGTACAGATACGCAGTATTTT.

A remark on this clonotype: A read error may explain this, as a much larger clone is one base away. The chain is built from TRBV29-1 and TRBJ2-7, with 15 bases that match TRBD2. CDR1 and CDR2 (germline): SQVTM, ANQGSEA. CDR3 length: 16 residues. The CDR3 DNA follows: TGCGGCGTTGAAGGACTAGCGGGAGGGCCGCGATACGAGCAGTACTTC. Translating gives CGVEGLAGGPRYEQYF.

Concerning this clonotype itself: Given the absence of the conserved phenylalanine or tryptophan at the CDR3 end, a read error is likely. The chain recombines TRBV5-1 with TRBJ2-5; 7 nucleotides line up with TRBD1. The CDR3 totals 15 residues. Germline CDR1 reads SGHRS; CDR2 reads YFSETQ. The junction had 7 bases not matched to a gene; V was cut back by 4 bases and J by 1 base. Written as DNA, the CDR3 is TGCGCCAGCAGCACCTGGACAGGACCCCAAGAGACCCAGTACCTC. Translation: CASSTWTGPQETQYL.

This clonotype was found a few times. The V and J genes are TRBV9 and TRBJ2-4; D might be TRBD2 (5 bases). Trimming removed 5 bases from V and 4 bases from J, with 13 bases in between. Germline CDR1 reads SGDLS; CDR2 reads YYNGEE. The CDR3 runs to 14 residues. Written as DNA, the CDR3 is TGTGCCAGCAGTCGGAACGGGGAAAAAAACATTCAGTACTTC. Translated, it gives CASSRNGEKNIQYF.

This clonotype turned up a few times. This chain's CDR3 is CASSVDQGPSEQFF. CDR3 in DNA: TGTGCCAGCAGCGTGGATCAGGGGCCCAGTGAGCAGTTCTTC. The chain couples TRBV9 to TRBJ2-1; D is possibly TRBD1 (6 bases). V was shortened by 2 bases and J by 9 bases, with 15 bases between the two germline ends. The germline gives CDR1 SGDLS, CDR2 YYNGEE. The CDR3 covers 14 residues.

This clonotype was counted at least ten times. The gene calls are TRBV20-1 and TRBJ2-5; D uncertain. Trimming removed 0 bases at V and 2 bases at J, with 7 bases between. This CDR3 has 13 amino acids. From germline, CDR1 is DFQATT and CDR2 SNEGSKA (reference sequence). The CDR3 bases are TGCAGTGCTAGAGATAATTATCAAGAGACCCAGTACTTC. This codes for CSARDNYQETQYF.

This clonotype was observed many times. CDR3 coding DNA: TGTGCCAGCAGTTCCCCAACTAGCGGGCCACAGTACTTC. Translation gives CASSSPTSGPQYF. The V and J genes are TRBV28 and TRBJ2-5; 9 bases align to TRBD2. The V segment lost 4 bases and the J segment 11 bases; nucleotides outside the gene matches: 8. Germline assignment: CDR1 MDHEN and CDR2 SYDVKM. The CDR3 is 13 residues long.

For the CDR3, the DNA is TGTGCCAGCGGTCGGGCTAGCGGCCCCTACGAGCAGTACTTC. Translated: CASGRASGPYEQYF. The genes are TRBV6-1 and TRBJ2-4, with 7 bases lining up with TRBD2. With the DNA end fitting TRBJ2-7 better, the J assignment may be wrong. The CDR3 contains 14 residues. CDR1 and CDR2 from the germline V gene are MNHNS and SASEGT.

This clonotype was found a few times. V usage is TRBV9 and J usage is TRBJ1-2; a weak D match, TRBD1 (6 bases). Germline V CDR1 and CDR2: SGDLS, YYNGEE. The CDR3 consists of 13 residues. V was pared by 0 bases and J by 8 bases, with 11 bases between. This CDR3 reads CASSVGQAGGYTF. CDR3 nucleotide sequence: TGTGCCAGCAGCGTAGGACAGGCGGGGGGCTACACCTTC.

A few counts support this clonotype. The chain combines TRBV20-1 with TRBJ1-1; D call uncertain. V was clipped by 5 bases and J by 10 bases, with 14 bases between them. The CDR3 is 11 residues long. Germline V gene data show CDR1 as DFQATT and CDR2 as SNEGSKA (reference sequence). For the CDR3, the DNA is TGCAGTGCTGTTCGGACCTTGACAGCTTTCTTT. Translation: CSAVRTLTAFF.

V and J are TRBV9 and TRBJ2-5; 10 positions agree with TRBD2. The J segment lost 4 bases and the V segment lost 0 bases, leaving 15 bases of the junction unmatched. This CDR3 is built from 19 residues. CDR1 is SGDLS and CDR2 is YYNGEE in the germline V gene. The CDR3 sequence: CASSVGSYISGGPGETQYF. CDR3 nucleotides: TGTGCCAGCAGCGTAGGGTCTTATATTAGCGGGGGGCCAGGAGAGACCCAGTACTTC.

The chain joins TRBV5-1 to TRBJ2-7; TRBD2 aligns across 9 bases. This CDR3 spans 14 amino acids. Looked up from germline, CDR1 is SGHRS and CDR2 is YFSETQ. The V gene end was trimmed by 7 bases and the J gene end by 0 bases; junction bases not matched to a gene: 5. This chain's CDR3 is CASQREASSYEQYF. CDR3 DNA sequence: TGCGCCAGCCAGCGGGAGGCTAGCTCCTACGAGCAGTACTTC.

The chain employs TRBV7-2 and TRBJ2-7, with D unresolved. V was cut by 2 bases and J by 2 bases, with 10 bases left in between. The CDR3 totals 14 residues. Per germline, CDR1 SGHTA and CDR2 FQGNSA. The DNA of the CDR3 is TGTGCCAGCAGCTTACCAGACCGAACCTACGAGCAGTACTTC. Encoded protein: CASSLPDRTYEQYF.

The chain recombines TRBV20-1 with TRBJ2-6, with TRBD2 as a possible D gene (5 bases). V lost 3 bases, J lost 4 bases, and 13 bases lay in between. The CDR3 runs 15 residues. From germline, CDR1 is DFQATT and CDR2 SNEGSKA (reference sequence). The CDR3 sequence is CSASIAGAGANVLTF. DNA for the CDR3: TGCAGTGCTAGTATCGCGGGCGCCGGGGCCAACGTCCTGACTTTC.

This clonotype has a handful of counts. This chain links TRBV6-6 with TRBJ2-5; 7 bases map to TRBD2. Germline trimming cut 6 bases from V and 4 bases from J; bases unmatched to any gene: 14. The CDR3 has 16 residues. Germline CDR1 is MNHNY and CDR2 is SVGAGI (reference sequence). The CDR3 DNA sequence: TGTGCCAGCAGCGCCCCTGGGGCGGGAGCGGCAGAGACCCAGTACTTC. It codes for CASSAPGAGAAETQYF.

This clonotype appeared a few times. This CDR3 reads CASSPSGGALDTQYF. CDR3 DNA: TGTGCCAGCTCTCCCAGCGGAGGGGCCCTAGATACGCAGTATTTT. The chain is built from TRBV7-3 and TRBJ2-3, with a tentative D call TRBD2 (6 bases). The CDR3 is 15 residues long. Trimming cost V 8 bases and J 5 bases, with 20 bases left between them. In germline, CDR1 is SGHTA, CDR2 FQGTGA.

Remarks on this clonotype: The junction and the germline gene differ at one end; a read error may be behind it. The chain is built from TRBV7-9 and TRBJ2-1, with D possibly being TRBD1 or TRBD2 (5 bases each). Germline CDR1 reads SEHNR; CDR2 reads FQNEAQ (reference sequence). There are 15 residues in the CDR3. The CDR3 DNA is TGTGCCAGCAGCCCGACAGCTAGCTCCTACAATGCGCAGTTCTTC. Translated: CASSPTASSYNAQFF.

This clonotype was counted between two and nine times. J is TRBJ2-1 and V is TRBV11-2; D is undetermined. With 2 bases removed from V and 7 bases from J, the gap between germline ends came to 12 bases. The CDR3 runs 14 residues. Germline CDR1 SGHAT, CDR2 FQNNGV. The CDR3 sequence is CASSLTAEPNEQFF. CDR3 nucleotide sequence: TGTGCCAGCAGCTTAACGGCGGAACCTAATGAGCAGTTCTTC.

The count of this clonotype is one. CDR3: CASSQVPGTYYEQYF. The CDR3, as DNA: TGCGCCAGCAGCCAAGTACCCGGGACTTACTACGAGCAGTACTTC. V and J are TRBV4-3 and TRBJ2-4, with D perhaps matching TRBD2 (6 bases). The better agreement between TRBJ2-7 and the DNA end casts doubt on the J call. CDR1 is LGHNA and CDR2 is YSLEER in the germline V gene. The CDR3 totals 15 residues.

The gene calls are TRBV9 and TRBJ2-2, with 8 bases lining up with TRBD2. The CDR3 runs 16 residues. Germline V gene lookup returns CDR1 SGDLS and CDR2 YYNGEE. V trimming: 3 bases; J trimming: 6 bases; junction bases outside the gene matches: 10. The CDR3 nucleotides read TGTGCCAGCAGCGAGCCCCTCAGCGGGGGACCCGGGGAGCTGTTTTTT. This sequence encodes CASSEPLSGGPGELFF.

In its sample, this clonotype was seen a few times. V is TRBV6-6 and J is TRBJ1-5; tentative D call: TRBD1 (6 bases). Trimming removed 6 bases at V and 0 bases at J, with 15 bases between. The CDR3 sequence is 16 residues long. Germline CDR1 reads MNHNY; CDR2 reads SVGAGI (reference sequence). The CDR3 nucleotides read TGTGCCAGCAGAAGTGTGAGGACAGCTAGCAATCAGCCCCAGCATTTT. Its translation is CASRSVRTASNQPQHF.

V is TRBV19 and J is TRBJ1-5; no definite D call. This CDR3 is 12 amino acids long. Germline V gene lookup returns CDR1 LNHDA and CDR2 SQIVND (reference sequence). V was clipped by 5 bases and J by 7 bases, with 9 bases between them. CDR3 coding DNA: TGTGCCAGTAGTGTCCAGGCCCAGCCCCAGCATTTT. It yields the protein CASSVQAQPQHF.

The chain is built from TRBV4-1 and TRBJ1-2, with D perhaps matching TRBD1 (5 bases). The V gene's germline CDR1 is MGHRA and CDR2 YSYEKL. Between the trimmed V and J ends, which lost 0 bases and 8 bases, there was a span of 16 bases. The CDR3 consists of 15 residues. Here the CDR3 DNA reads TGCGCCAGCAGCCAAGATAGGGGTGTAGCCCCGGGCTACACCTTC. Translation gives CASSQDRGVAPGYTF.

This clonotype was observed a handful of times. The chain combines TRBV21-1 with TRBJ2-5; the table's D call TRBD2 went unverified against the DNA. The J call could be wrong; TRBJ2-7 is a better fit for the DNA end. TRBV21-1 is labeled a pseudogene. The CDR3 totals 14 residues. The CDR3 nucleotides read TGTGCCAGCAGCGCGGAGGGACCCCCCTTCGAGCAGTACTTC. Amino acids: CASSAEGPPFEQYF.

The chain joins TRBV4-1 to TRBJ1-1; tentative D call: TRBD1 (6 bases). The CDR3 spans 18 residues. V lost 5 bases and J lost 3, with 25 bases in between. Germline-derived CDR1 and CDR2 are MGHRA and YSYEKL. CDR3 amino acids: CASSSGGLLNWIYTEAFF. DNA for the CDR3: TGCGCCAGCAGCTCGGGGGGGCTGTTGAATTGGATCTACACTGAAGCTTTCTTT.

V and J are TRBV20-1 and TRBJ2-7, with TRBD2 matching 7 bases. Germline V gene data show CDR1 as DFQATT and CDR2 as SNEGSKA (reference sequence). The CDR3 is made up of 16 amino acids. After removal of 5 bases from V and 1 base from J, the junction contained 14 bases not matched to a gene. The CDR3 reads CSAGRVLALGSYEQYF. The CDR3 bases are TGCAGTGCTGGCCGAGTACTAGCGCTGGGGTCCTACGAGCAGTACTTC.

Points on this clonotype: A clone one base away is much larger, so this may be a read error. This sequence joins TRBV4-2 and TRBJ2-1, with D possibly TRBD2 on 5 matching bases. This CDR3 region has 18 residues. Germline CDR1 reads LGHNA; CDR2 reads YNFKEQ. The V gene lost 4 bases and the J gene lost 0 bases, with 19 bases spanning the gap. The CDR3 sequence: CASSPRGRRISSYNEQFF. The CDR3 DNA follows: TGTGCCAGCAGCCCCCGCGGGCGGCGGATCAGCTCCTACAATGAGCAGTTCTTC.

This clonotype has just a few counts. The rearrangement links TRBV4-1 to TRBJ2-3; TRBD2 might be the D (7 bases). With 6 bases removed from V and 3 bases from J, the gap between germline ends came to 16 bases. Germline loops: CDR1 MGHRA, CDR2 YSYEKL. CDR3 length equals 15 residues. Here the CDR3 DNA reads TGCGCCAGCAGAGAAAAGGGAGGGGGAACAGATACGCAGTATTTT. Amino acid sequence: CASREKGGGTDTQYF.